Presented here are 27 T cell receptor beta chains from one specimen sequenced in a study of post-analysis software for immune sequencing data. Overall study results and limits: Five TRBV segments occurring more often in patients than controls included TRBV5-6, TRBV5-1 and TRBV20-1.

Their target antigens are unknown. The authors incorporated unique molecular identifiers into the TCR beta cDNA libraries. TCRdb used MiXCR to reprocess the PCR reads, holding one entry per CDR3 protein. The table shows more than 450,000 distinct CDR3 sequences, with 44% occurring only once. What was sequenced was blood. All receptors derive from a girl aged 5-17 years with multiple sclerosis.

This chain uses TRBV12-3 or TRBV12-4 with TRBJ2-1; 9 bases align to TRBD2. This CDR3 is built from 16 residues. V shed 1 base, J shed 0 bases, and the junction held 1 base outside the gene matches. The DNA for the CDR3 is TGTGCCAGCAGTTTAGTTAGCGGGAGCTCCTACAATGAGCAGTTCTTC. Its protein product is CASSLVSGSSYNEQFF.

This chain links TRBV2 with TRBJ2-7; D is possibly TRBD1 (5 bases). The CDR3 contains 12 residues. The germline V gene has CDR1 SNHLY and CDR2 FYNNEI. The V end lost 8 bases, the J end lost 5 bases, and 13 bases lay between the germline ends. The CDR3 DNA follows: TGTGCCAGCTTCAGGGTTGAGGACGAGCAGTACTTC. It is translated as CASFRVEDEQYF.

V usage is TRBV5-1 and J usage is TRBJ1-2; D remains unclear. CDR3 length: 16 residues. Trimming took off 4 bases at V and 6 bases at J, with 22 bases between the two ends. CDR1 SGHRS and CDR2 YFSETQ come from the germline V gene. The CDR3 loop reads CASSPVPREGRDGYTF. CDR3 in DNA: TGCGCCAGCAGCCCCGTCCCAAGGGAAGGCCGGGATGGCTACACCTTC. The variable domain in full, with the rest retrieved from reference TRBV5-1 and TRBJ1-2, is KAGVTQTPRYLIKTRGQQVTLSCSPISGHRSVSWYQQTPGQGLQFLFEYFSETQRNKGNFPGRFSGRQFSNSRSEMNVSTLELGDSALYLCASSPVPREGRDGYTFGSGTRLTVV.

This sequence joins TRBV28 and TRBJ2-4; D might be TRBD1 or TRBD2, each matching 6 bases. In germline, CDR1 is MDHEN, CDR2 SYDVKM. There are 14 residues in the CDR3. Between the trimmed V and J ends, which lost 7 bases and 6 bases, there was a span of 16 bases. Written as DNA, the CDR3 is TGTGCCAGCATTGGGGGGCAGGGAAGAAACATTCAGTACTTC. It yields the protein CASIGGQGRNIQYF.

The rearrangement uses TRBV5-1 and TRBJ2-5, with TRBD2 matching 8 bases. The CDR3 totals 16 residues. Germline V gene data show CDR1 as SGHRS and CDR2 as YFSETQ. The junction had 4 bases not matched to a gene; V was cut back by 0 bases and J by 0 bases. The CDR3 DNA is TGCGCCAGCAGCTTGGGACCAGCGGGGGACCAAGAGACCCAGTACTTC. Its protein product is CASSLGPAGDQETQYF.

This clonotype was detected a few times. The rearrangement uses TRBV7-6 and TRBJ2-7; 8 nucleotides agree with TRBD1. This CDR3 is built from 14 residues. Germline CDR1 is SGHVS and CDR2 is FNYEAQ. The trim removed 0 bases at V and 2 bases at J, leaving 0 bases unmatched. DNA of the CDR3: TGTGCCAGCAGCTTAGCGGACAGGGCCTACGAGCAGTACTTC. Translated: CASSLADRAYEQYF.

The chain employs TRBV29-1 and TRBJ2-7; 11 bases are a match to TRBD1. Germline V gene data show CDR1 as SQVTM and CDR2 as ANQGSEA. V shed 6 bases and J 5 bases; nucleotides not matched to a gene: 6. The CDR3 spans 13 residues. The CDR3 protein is CSVTDRGRNEQYF. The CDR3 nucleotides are TGCAGCGTGACGGACAGGGGGCGGAACGAGCAGTACTTC.

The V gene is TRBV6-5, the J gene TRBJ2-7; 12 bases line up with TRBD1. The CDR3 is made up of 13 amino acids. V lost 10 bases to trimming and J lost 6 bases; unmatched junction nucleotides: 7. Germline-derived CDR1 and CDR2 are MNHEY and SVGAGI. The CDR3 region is CATAGTGGVEQYF. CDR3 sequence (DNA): TGTGCCACCGCCGGGACAGGGGGCGTCGAGCAGTACTTC.

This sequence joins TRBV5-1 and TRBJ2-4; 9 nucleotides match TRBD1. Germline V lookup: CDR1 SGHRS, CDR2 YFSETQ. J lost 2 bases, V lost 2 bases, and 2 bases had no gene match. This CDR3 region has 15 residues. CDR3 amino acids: CASSLNRGPKNIQYF. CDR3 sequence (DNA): TGCGCCAGCAGCTTAAACAGGGGGCCCAAAAACATTCAGTACTTC.

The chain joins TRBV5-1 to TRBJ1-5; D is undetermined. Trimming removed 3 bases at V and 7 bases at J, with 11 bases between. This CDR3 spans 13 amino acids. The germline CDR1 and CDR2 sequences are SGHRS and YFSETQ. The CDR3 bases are TGCGCCAGCAGCTGGGAGTCGGGGCAGCCCCAGCATTTT. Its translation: CASSWESGQPQHF.

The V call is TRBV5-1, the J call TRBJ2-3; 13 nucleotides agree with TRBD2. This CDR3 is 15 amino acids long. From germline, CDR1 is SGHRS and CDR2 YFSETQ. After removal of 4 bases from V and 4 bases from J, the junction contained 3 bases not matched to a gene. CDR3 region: CASSIGTSGADTQYF. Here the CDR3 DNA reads TGCGCCAGCAGCATCGGGACTAGCGGGGCAGATACGCAGTATTTT.

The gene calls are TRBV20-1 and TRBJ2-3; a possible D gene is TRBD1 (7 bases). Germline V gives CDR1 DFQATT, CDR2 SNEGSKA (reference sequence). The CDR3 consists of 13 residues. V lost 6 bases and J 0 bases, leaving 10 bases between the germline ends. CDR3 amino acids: CSARGESTDTQYF. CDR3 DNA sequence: TGCAGTGCCAGGGGGGAGAGCACAGATACGCAGTATTTT.

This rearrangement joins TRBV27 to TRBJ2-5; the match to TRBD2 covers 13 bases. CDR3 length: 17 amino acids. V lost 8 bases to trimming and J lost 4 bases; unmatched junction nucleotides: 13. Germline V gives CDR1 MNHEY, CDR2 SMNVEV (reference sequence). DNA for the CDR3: TGTGCCAGCTCTCCCCGACTAGCGGGGGGACCGAGAGAGACCCAGTACTTC. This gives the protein CASSPRLAGGPRETQYF.

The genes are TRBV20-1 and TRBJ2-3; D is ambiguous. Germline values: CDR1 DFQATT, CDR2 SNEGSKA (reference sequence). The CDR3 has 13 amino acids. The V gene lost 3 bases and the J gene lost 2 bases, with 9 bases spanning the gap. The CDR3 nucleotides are TGCAGTGCTAGCGAGCAGTTCACAGATACGCAGTATTTT. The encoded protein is CSASEQFTDTQYF.

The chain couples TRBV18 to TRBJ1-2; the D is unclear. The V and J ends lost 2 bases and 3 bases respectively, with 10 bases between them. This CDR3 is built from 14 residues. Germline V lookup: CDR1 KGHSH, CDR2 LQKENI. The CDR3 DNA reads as TGTGCCAGCTCACCATATAAGCCAGACTATGGCTACACCTTC. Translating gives CASSPYKPDYGYTF.

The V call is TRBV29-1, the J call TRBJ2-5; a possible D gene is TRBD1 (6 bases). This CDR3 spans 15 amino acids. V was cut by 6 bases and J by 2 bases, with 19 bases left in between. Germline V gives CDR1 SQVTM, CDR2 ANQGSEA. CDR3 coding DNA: TGCAGCGTCTTAAGGCAGGGGAGAGTACAAGAGACCCAGTACTTC. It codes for CSVLRQGRVQETQYF.

CDR3 DNA sequence: TGTGCCAGCAGCTCTGTAGGGGGCACAGATACGCAGTATTTT. Protein sequence: CASSSVGGTDTQYF. J is TRBJ2-3 and V is TRBV7-3, with D possibly being TRBD1 (5 bases). Germline CDR1 is SGHTA and CDR2 is FQGTGA. This CDR3 comprises 14 residues. The V end was cut by 4 bases, the J end by 1 base, with 9 bases between.

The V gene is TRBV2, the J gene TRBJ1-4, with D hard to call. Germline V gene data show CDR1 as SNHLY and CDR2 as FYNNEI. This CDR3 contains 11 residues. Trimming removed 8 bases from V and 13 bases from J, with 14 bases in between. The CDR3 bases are TGTGCCAGCCGTAGCGACGGAGTACTGTTTTTT. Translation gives CASRSDGVLFF.

CDR3 in DNA: TGTGCCAGCAGTTACTCTGAGGGGAGCTCCTACAATGAGCAGTTCTTC. This sequence encodes CASSYSEGSSYNEQFF. The chain carries TRBV6-5 and TRBJ2-1; perhaps D is TRBD1 or TRBD2 (5 bases each). The CDR3 has 16 amino acids. Looked up from germline, CDR1 is MNHEY and CDR2 is SVGAGI. V lost 0 bases and J lost 0, with 9 bases in between.

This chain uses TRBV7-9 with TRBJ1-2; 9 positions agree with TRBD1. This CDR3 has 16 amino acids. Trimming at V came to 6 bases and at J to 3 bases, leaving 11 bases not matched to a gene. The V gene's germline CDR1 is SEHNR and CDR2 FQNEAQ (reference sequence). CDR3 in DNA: TGTGCCAGCAGGCCTCCTACAGGGGGCGCGGACTATGGCTACACCTTC. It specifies CASRPPTGGADYGYTF.

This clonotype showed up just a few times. CDR3 region: CAWSLAGGLQETQYF. CDR3 nucleotides: TGTGCCTGGAGTCTCGCGGGAGGCCTCCAAGAGACCCAGTACTTC. The rearrangement joins TRBV30 to TRBJ2-5; 8 bases align to TRBD2. Germline trimming cut 2 bases from V and 1 base from J; bases unmatched to any gene: 6. CDR3 length: 15 residues. Germline V gene data show CDR1 as GTSNPN and CDR2 as SVGIG (reference sequence).

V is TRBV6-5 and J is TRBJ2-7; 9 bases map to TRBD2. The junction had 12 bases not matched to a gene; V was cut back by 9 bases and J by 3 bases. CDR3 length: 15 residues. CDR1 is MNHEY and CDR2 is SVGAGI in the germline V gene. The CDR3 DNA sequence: TGTGCCAGTTATGGCGGGGGGGCGGCGGGCTACGAGCAGTACTTC. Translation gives CASYGGGAAGYEQYF.

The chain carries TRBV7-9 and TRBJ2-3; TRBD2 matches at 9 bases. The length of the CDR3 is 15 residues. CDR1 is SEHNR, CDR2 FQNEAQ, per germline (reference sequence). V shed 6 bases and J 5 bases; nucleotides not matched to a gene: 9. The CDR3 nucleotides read TGTGCCAGCAGGACCGGGGCTAGCGGGAAAGATACGCAGTATTTT. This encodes CASRTGASGKDTQYF.

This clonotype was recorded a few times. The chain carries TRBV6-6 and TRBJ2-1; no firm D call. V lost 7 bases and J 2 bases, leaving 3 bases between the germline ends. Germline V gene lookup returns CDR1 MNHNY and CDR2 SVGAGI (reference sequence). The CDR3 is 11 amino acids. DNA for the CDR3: TGTGCCAGCAACACCTACAATGAGCAGTTCTTC. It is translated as CASNTYNEQFF.

This CDR3 reads CASSSFRVATGLSRTDTQYF. The CDR3 DNA is TGTGCCAGCAGTTCATTTCGTGTCGCGACAGGGCTCAGTAGGACAGATACGCAGTATTTT. The chain links TRBV7-8 to TRBJ2-3; TRBD1 agrees at 7 bases. The CDR3 spans 20 residues. From germline, CDR1 is SGHVS and CDR2 FQNEAQ. The J segment lost 3 bases and the V segment lost 6 bases, leaving 24 bases of the junction unmatched.

CDR3 DNA: TGCAGTGCTAGAGAACCCAATAGCAATCAGCCCCAGCATTTT. This codes for CSAREPNSNQPQHF. J is TRBJ1-5 and V is TRBV20-1; D gene uncertain. The CDR3 runs to 14 residues. CDR1 DFQATT and CDR2 SNEGSKA come from the germline V gene (reference sequence). Trimming shortened V by 0 bases and J by 0 bases, and 6 bases separated the two germline ends.

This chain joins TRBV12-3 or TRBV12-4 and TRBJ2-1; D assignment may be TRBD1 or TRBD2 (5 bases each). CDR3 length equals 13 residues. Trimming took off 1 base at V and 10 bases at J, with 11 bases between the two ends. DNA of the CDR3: TGTGCCAGCAGTTTAGGGGGAGACAGCGAGCAGTTCTTC. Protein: CASSLGGDSEQFF.